The entry that follows covers one T cell receptor beta chain sequence. This record belongs to a study of blood T cell repertoires in COVID-19. Study-level information: Samples came from the United States, Italy and Spain, spanning acute and convalescent COVID-19. The analysed material was cDNA or gDNA that came from T cells, B-cell-depleted T cells, or PBMCs.

The ends lost 0 bases at V and 0 bases at J; junction bases unmatched: 10. CDR1 and CDR2 from the germline V gene are LNHDA and SQIVND (reference sequence). The CDR3 runs 19 residues. In the study's own analysis: Reference gene primers were amplified, and this amplification served to estimate nucleated cell counts. Profiled with immunoSEQ multiplex PCR; TCRdb holds only in-frame clones, not every one. V and J calls and clone size are as listed in that table; D and trimming were resolved from the DNA. Of about 240,000 clones in the sample, around four fifths are singletons; the top ten hold roughly 6.4%.

The TCR comes from a woman in her sixties or seventies with active or convalescent COVID-19. The chain recombines TRBV19 with TRBJ2-7; 11 bases are a match to TRBD2. The sequenced material came from peripheral blood. CDR3 loop: CASSIDFGASGRSSYEQYF. CDR3 coding DNA: TGTGCCAGTAGTATAGATTTTGGGGCTAGCGGGAGGAGCTCCTACGAGCAGTACTTC.